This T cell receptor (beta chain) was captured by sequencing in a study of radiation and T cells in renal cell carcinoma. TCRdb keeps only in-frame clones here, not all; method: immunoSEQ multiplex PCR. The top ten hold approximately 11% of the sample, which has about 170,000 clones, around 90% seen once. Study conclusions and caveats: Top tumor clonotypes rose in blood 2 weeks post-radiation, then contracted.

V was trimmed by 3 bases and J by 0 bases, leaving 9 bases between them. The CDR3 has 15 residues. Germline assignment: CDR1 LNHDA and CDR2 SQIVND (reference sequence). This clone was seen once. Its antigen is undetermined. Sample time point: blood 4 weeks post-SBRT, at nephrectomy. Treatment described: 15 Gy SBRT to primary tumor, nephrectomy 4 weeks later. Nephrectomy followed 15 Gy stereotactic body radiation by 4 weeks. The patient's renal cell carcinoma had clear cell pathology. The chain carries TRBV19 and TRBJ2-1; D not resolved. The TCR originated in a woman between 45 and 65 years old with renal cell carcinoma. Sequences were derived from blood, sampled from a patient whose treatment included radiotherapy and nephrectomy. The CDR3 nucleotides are TGTGCCAGTAGTATGATAGGTAGCTCCTACAATGAGCAGTTCTTC. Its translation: CASSMIGSSYNEQFF.